The entry that follows covers one TCR beta chain sequence. Its antigen remains undetermined. No base quality information exists; no much larger clone differs at one position. The library was prepared using 5' RACE. Sequencing was performed on a NextSeq 500. The TCR library protocol attached unique molecular identifiers to individual cDNA molecules to correct for sequencing error and PCR bias. Both TCR alpha and beta chains were sequenced, and tight co-correlation was observed between alpha and beta sequence abundances in each sample. On the study's bioinformatics: Decombinator V4 was used to perform V gene, J gene and CDR3 annotation of TCR sequences. Expanded TCRs were defined as changing significantly between any two time points under a Poisson model with p below 0.0001. TCR abundances were normalised to the total number of TCRs sequenced in each sample and reported as counts per million. TRAV1-2 paired with TRAJ12, TRAJ20 or TRAJ33 defined MAIT TCRs, while TRAV10 paired with TRAJ18 defined iNKT TCRs. VDJdb, accessed on 1 November 2021, was searched for TCRs annotated for CMV, EBV and SARS-CoV-2, and TCRs annotated for more than one antigen were excluded. TCRdb took the public reads, trimmed them with fastp at Q25, ran MiXCR for clone calling and kept in-frame beta chains. Entries that share a CDR3 protein sequence are merged under the most common genes and DNA. The V and J calls, along with clone size, are taken from TCRdb and not from the paper's own processing. The sample records 55,000 to 70,000 distinct CDR3 sequences, approximately 9.3% of which are singletons. The ten top clones hold approximately 9% of the sample.

The study was a case-control design nested within a healthcare worker cohort in London, UK, with weekly nasopharyngeal swab PCR tests and blood sampling. Healthcare workers were recruited during the week of the UK lockdown, between 23 and 31 March 2020, and followed weekly for up to 16 weeks. These data originate in a study of early T cells in non-severe SARS-CoV-2 infection (dated by TCRdb to the early 2020s). About the full investigation: Because TCR sequencing relied on bulk RNA taken from unsorted whole blood, pairing of alpha and beta chains was not possible.

Beyond this particular receptor, the publication reports: VDJdb matching was skewed toward anti-spike CD8 responses and likely underestimated virus-specific expansions, missing private and CD4 specificities.

V sheds 1 base and J sheds 3 bases, leaving 5 bases between their ends. Based on the germline V gene, the CDR1 and CDR2 sequences are SGHNT and YENEEA. The CDR3 measures 13 amino acids from cysteine to phenylalanine. Only the CDR3 DNA is retained, 39 bases long and in frame from the first base. The source material was whole blood. The clonotype was recovered from an adult who was a healthcare worker with PCR-confirmed SARS-CoV-2 infection or an uninfected control (not recorded which). The chain is encoded by TRBV11-3 joined to TRBJ2-3, with no D gene named confidently. The nucleotides read TGTGCCAGCAGCTTAGGCAGGACAGATACGCAGTATTTT. It encodes CASSLGRTDTQYF.